This T cell receptor beta chain was recovered during a study of blood T cell repertoires in COVID-19. Assay: immunoSEQ multiplex PCR; the TCRdb copy retains only in-frame clones and omits some. This table holds 120,000 or so clones, roughly 90% found once. The CDR3 is made up of 15 amino acids. Trimming took 4 bases from V and 6 from J, leaving 19 bases between them. From germline, CDR1 is MNHNY and CDR2 SVGAGI (reference sequence). This TCR derives from a man aged 50 to 59 with acute or convalescent COVID-19. Material for sequencing was peripheral blood. V and J are TRBV6-6 and TRBJ2-7, with D perhaps TRBD1 (7 bases). CDR3 coding DNA: TGTGCCAGCAGTTCCCGCGGAGGGGGCTTTGGCGAGCAGTACTTC. Protein product: CASSSRGGGFGEQYF.